The 13 T cell receptor beta chains below come from one sample, sequenced in a study of cytomegalovirus exposure and HLA in healthy donors. This PCR relied on a set of 60 Vbeta primers and 13 Jbeta primers. Profiling relied on immunoSEQ multiplex PCR, and the TCRdb table lists in-frame clones only, not all of them. The sample lists some 200,000 clones, 73% occurring once. Sequences were obtained from PBMCs. The receptors were sampled from a woman in her 30s in good health and CMV-seronegative.

A word on this clone: An end of the junction differs from the germline gene, which may be a read error. This sample also contains other DNA sequences that code for the same CDR3. The genes are TRBV5-6 and TRBJ1-5, with TRBD1 identical over 12 bases. Germline CDR1 reads SGHDT; CDR2 reads YYEEEE. The CDR3 has 16 amino acids. CDR3 in amino acids: CASSLAGQGADQPQHF. In nucleotides, the CDR3 is TGTGCCAGCAGCTTGGCGGGACAGGGGGCGGATCAGCCCCAGCACTTT.

The chain carries TRBV29-1 and TRBJ2-3, with D maybe TRBD2 (6 bases). The CDR3 sequence is 11 residues long. The ends were cut back, 7 bases at V and 11 bases at J, with 16 bases in the middle. The V gene's germline CDR1 is SQVTM and CDR2 ANQGSEA. For the CDR3, the DNA is TGCAGCGCCCAGACTAGGGGTGGGCAGTATTTT. Translating gives CSAQTRGGQYF.

This clone was seen a handful of times. The genes are TRBV2 and TRBJ2-7; D gene uncertain. Germline V lookup: CDR1 SNHLY, CDR2 FYNNEI. V dropped 6 bases and J dropped 5 bases, with 14 bases sitting between them. This CDR3 is built from 13 residues. The CDR3, as DNA: TGTGCCAGCAGCCTCCTCCGAAGCCACGAGCAGTACTTC. Protein: CASSLLRSHEQYF.

The chain is built from TRBV5-4 and TRBJ2-5, with a tentative D call TRBD1 (6 bases). This CDR3 spans 16 amino acids. Germline-derived CDR1 and CDR2 are SGHNT and YYREEE (reference sequence). The V gene lost 4 bases and the J gene lost 1 base, with 17 bases spanning the gap. CDR3 residues: CASSQPFSGAQETQYF. The DNA of the CDR3 is TGTGCCAGCAGCCAACCATTTTCAGGGGCCCAAGAGACCCAGTACTTC.

The chain uses TRBV7-9 and TRBJ2-1, with 8 bases that match TRBD2. V was pared by 2 bases and J by 7 bases, with 7 bases of the junction left unmatched. The CDR3 is made up of 15 amino acids. In germline, CDR1 is SEHNR, CDR2 FQNEAQ (reference sequence). CDR3 residues: CASSLSLAGRNEQFF. In nucleotides, the CDR3 is TGTGCCAGCAGCTTATCGTTAGCGGGGCGGAATGAGCAGTTCTTC.

The gene calls are TRBV6-6 and TRBJ1-2; D perhaps matches TRBD1 (6 bases). Trimming left V 2 bases short and J 4 bases short, with 14 bases between. The CDR3 spans 15 residues. Germline V CDR1 and CDR2: MNHNY, SVGAGI (reference sequence). CDR3 nucleotide sequence: TGTGCCAGCAGTTACGAGGGGGGGATTAGCTATGGCTACACCTTC. As protein: CASSYEGGISYGYTF.

This chain connects TRBV4-1 to TRBJ1-1; D not certain. V gave up 0 bases and J gave up 1 base, with 9 bases separating them. In germline, CDR1 is MGHRA, CDR2 YSYEKL. The CDR3 contains 15 residues. The CDR3: CASSQDRPENTEAFF. CDR3 in DNA: TGCGCCAGCAGCCAAGACAGGCCAGAGAACACTGAAGCTTTCTTT.

The sample holds a few counts of this clone. This chain links TRBV7-2 with TRBJ2-3, with no clear D. The V end was cut by 5 bases, the J end by 1 base, with 19 bases between. The CDR3 runs to 17 residues. Germline loops: CDR1 SGHTA, CDR2 FQGNSA. CDR3 loop: CASSPQGDSTRTDTQYF. For the CDR3, the DNA is TGTGCCAGCAGCCCCCAAGGCGACTCGACCCGCACAGATACGCAGTATTTT.

The chain joins TRBV5-1 to TRBJ1-5; TRBD1 aligns across 8 bases. The CDR3 consists of 18 residues. V trimming: 0 bases; J trimming: 3 bases; junction bases outside the gene matches: 11. Per the germline V gene, CDR1 is SGHRS and CDR2 is YFSETQ. The CDR3: CASSLVFRTGIFNQPQHF. CDR3 coding DNA: TGCGCCAGCAGCTTGGTTTTCCGGACAGGGATATTCAATCAGCCCCAGCATTTT.

The rearrangement links TRBV2 to TRBJ1-2, with 7 bases matching TRBD1. Looked up from germline, CDR1 is SNHLY and CDR2 is FYNNEI. This CDR3 comprises 14 residues. V trimming: 7 bases; J trimming: 3 bases; junction bases outside the gene matches: 8. The CDR3 nucleotides read TGTGCCAGCACCGAGACAGGGTTTGACTATGGCTACACCTTC. Translating it yields CASTETGFDYGYTF.

The chain combines TRBV4-2 with TRBJ2-2; tentative D call: TRBD1 (7 bases). The CDR3 covers 15 residues. V lost 3 bases to trimming and J lost 3 bases, with 11 bases between them. Germline V gene sequence: CDR1 LGHNA, CDR2 YNFKEQ. CDR3 sequence (DNA): TGTGCCAGCAGCCAGGCGGGACAGCACACCGGGGAGCTGTTTTTT. Translating gives CASSQAGQHTGELFF.

The CDR3 DNA reads as TGCGCCAGCAGCCAAACGTCGGGGAGAGAGCAGTACTTC. As protein: CASSQTSGREQYF. The chain is built from TRBV4-3 and TRBJ2-7; tentatively, D is TRBD2 (5 bases). The length of the CDR3 is 13 residues. V lost 2 bases and J lost 7, with 12 bases in between. Germline-derived CDR1 and CDR2 are LGHNA and YSLEER.

The J gene is TRBJ2-7, the V gene TRBV15; TRBD2 agrees at 7 bases. Per the germline V gene, CDR1 is LNHNV and CDR2 is YYDKDF (reference sequence). The junction had 15 bases not matched to a gene; V was cut back by 3 bases and J by 1 base. The CDR3 totals 18 residues. The CDR3 nucleotides read TGTGCCACCAGCAGGGCCCCACCCGTGCGGGAGATTTCCTACGAGCAGTACTTC. It yields the protein CATSRAPPVREISYEQYF.